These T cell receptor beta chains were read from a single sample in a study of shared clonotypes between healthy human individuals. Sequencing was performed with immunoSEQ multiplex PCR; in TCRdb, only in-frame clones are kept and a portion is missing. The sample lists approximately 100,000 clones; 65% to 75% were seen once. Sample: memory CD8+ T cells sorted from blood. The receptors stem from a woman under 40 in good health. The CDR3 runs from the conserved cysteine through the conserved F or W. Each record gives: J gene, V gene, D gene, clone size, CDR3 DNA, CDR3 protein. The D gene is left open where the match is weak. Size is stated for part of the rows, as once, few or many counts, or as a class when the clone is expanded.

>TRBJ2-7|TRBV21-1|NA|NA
TGTGCCAGCAGCGCCATCCGGACAGGGCCCTACGAGCAGTACTTC
CASSAIRTGPYEQYF
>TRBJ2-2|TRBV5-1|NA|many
TGCGCCAGCAGCTTTGACAGCACCGGGGAGCTGTTTTTT
CASSFDSTGELFF
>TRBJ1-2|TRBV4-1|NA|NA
TGCGCCAGCAGCCAAGATACCGGGACCTACGAAGGCTATGGCTACACCTTC
CASSQDTGTYEGYGYTF
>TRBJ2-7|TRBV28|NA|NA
TGTGCCAGCAGAACCCACCCACGGGAAGGGAGGTACGAGCAGTACTTC
CASRTHPREGRYEQYF
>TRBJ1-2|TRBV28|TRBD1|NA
TGTGCCAGCATTTCCGGGGGGACAGTTGAAAACTATGGCTACACCTTC
CASISGGTVENYGYTF
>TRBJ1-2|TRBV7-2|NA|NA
TGTGCCAGCAGCTTAGTGGGGGGTAACTATGGCTACACCTTC
CASSLVGGNYGYTF
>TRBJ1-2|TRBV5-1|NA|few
TGCGCCAGCAGCTTGAAGACAGGACGGGGCTACACCTTC
CASSLKTGRGYTF
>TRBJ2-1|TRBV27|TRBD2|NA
TGTGCCAGCAGTTTGGGGGCTAGCGGGAGAAATGAGCAGTTCTTC
CASSLGASGRNEQFF
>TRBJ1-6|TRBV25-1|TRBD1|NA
TGTGCCAGCAGTGAACTACGCCAGACAGGGGATAATTCACCCCTCCACTTT
CASSELRQTGDNSPLHF
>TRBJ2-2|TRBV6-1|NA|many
TGTGCCAGCAGTGATGGTAGGGCGGTGGAGCTGTTTTTT
CASSDGRAVELFF
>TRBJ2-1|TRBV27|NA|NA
TGTGCCAGCAGGCTCAACCATGAGCAGTTCTTC
CASRLNHEQFF
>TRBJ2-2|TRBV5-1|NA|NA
TGCGCCAGCAGCTTGAATGGGGTACCCGGCACCGGGGAGCTGTTTTTT
CASSLNGVPGTGELFF
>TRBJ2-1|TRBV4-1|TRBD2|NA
TGCGCCAGCAGCCAGTATTACAGGGCGGGAGGTGGCAATGAGCAGTTCTTC
CASSQYYRAGGGNEQFF
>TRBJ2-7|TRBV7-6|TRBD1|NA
TGTGCCAGCAGCTTAACGGTTGGACAGGGTGCCTACGAGCAGTACTTC
CASSLTVGQGAYEQYF
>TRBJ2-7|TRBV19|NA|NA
TGTGCCAGTAGTATAAGAACGGAATCCTACGAGCAGTACTTC
CASSIRTESYEQYF
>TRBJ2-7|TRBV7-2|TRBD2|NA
TGTGCCAGCAGCTTAGGTGCGGGAGGGCCGTACGAGCAGTACTTC
CASSLGAGGPYEQYF
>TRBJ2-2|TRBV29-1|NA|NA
TGCAGCGTTGAACCGGAGAACACCGGGGAGCTGTTTTTT
CSVEPENTGELFF
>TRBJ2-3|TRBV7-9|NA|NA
TGTGCCAGCAGCTTCGGAGGCGATACGCAGTATTTT
CASSFGGDTQYF
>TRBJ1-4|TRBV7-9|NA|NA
TGTGCCAGCAGCCCCACTATGACAGAGAGGAACACTAATGAAAAACTGTTTTTT
CASSPTMTERNTNEKLFF
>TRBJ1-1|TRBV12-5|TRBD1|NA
TGTGCTTTACAGGGGAGAAACGGGAACACTGAAGCTTTCTTT
CALQGRNGNTEAFF
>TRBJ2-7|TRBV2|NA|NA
TGTGCCAGCAGTCCCCAGCTCGGAGGGGTACTCTCCTACGAGCAGTACTTC
CASSPQLGGVLSYEQYF
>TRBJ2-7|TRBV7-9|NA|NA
TGTGCCAGCAGCCCCCCGGGGGCCCCCTACGAGCAGTACTTC
CASSPPGAPYEQYF
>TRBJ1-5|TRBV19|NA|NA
TGTGCCAGTAGCCGGCCCGGGCCCCAGCATTTT
CASSRPGPQHF
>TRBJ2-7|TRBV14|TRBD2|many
TGTGCCAGCAGCCAAGAAGGTGGGAGGGCCAGCGAGCAGTACTTC
CASSQEGGRASEQYF
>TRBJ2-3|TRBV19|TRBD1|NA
TGTGCCAGTAGTATCGGGACAGGGTCCACAGATACGCAGTATTTT
CASSIGTGSTDTQYF
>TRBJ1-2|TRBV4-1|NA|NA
TGCGCCAGCAGCGAAGTGGAAAGCAGTAACTATGGCTACACCTTC
CASSEVESSNYGYTF
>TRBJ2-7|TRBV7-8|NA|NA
TGTGCCAGCAGCTTTGCTAGGAACGAGCAGTACTTC
CASSFARNEQYF
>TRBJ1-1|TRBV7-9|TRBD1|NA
TGTGCCAGCAGCTTTTATTGGACAGGAGATATGAACACTGAAGCTTTCTTT
CASSFYWTGDMNTEAFF
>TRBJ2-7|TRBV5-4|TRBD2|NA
TGTGCCAGCAGCCGTTTCGCCGGACTAGCTGAACGCTACGAGCAGTACTTC
CASSRFAGLAERYEQYF
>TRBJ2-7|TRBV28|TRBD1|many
TGTGCCAGCAGTCAATATGGGACAGGGAGGAGGAACGAGCAGTACTTC
CASSQYGTGRRNEQYF
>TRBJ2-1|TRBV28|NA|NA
TGTGCCAGCAGTTTAGGGTCAGATGAGCAGTTCTTC
CASSLGSDEQFF
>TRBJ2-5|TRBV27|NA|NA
TGTGCCAGCAGTTTACACCAAACAGAAGAGACCCAGTACTTC
CASSLHQTEETQYF
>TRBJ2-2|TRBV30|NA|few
TGTGCCTGGAGCCGGGGGGACAGGAACACCGGGGAGCTGTTTTTT
CAWSRGDRNTGELFF
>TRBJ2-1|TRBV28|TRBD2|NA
TGTGCCAGCAGATGTAGCGGGAGGGGATATGAGCAGTTCTTC
CASRCSGRGYEQFF
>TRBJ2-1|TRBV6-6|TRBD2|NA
TGTGCCAGCAGTTACTCCCGGGGCGGGAGTGGTGAGCAGTTCTTC
CASSYSRGGSGEQFF
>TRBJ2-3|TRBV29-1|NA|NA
TGCAGCGTGCACCCTCGAACCACTCAGCATACGCAGTATTTT
CSVHPRTTQHTQYF
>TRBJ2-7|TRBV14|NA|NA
TGTGCCAGCAGCACGGGACGGTGGACGGGTGAGCAGTACTTC
CASSTGRWTGEQYF
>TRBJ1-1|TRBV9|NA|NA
TGTGCCAGCAGCCCTGTAAGCTCTGAAGCTTTCTTT
CASSPVSSEAFF
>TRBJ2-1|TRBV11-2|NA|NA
TGTGCCAGCAGCTTAGGCGGGTATAACAATGAGCAGTTCTTC
CASSLGGYNNEQFF
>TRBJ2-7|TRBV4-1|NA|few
TGCGCCAGCAGCCAATTTTCCTCCGGCGGCGAGCAGTACTTC
CASSQFSSGGEQYF
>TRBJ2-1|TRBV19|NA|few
TGTGCCAGTAGCCAACTGTCGGATTACAATGAGCAGTTCTTC
CASSQLSDYNEQFF
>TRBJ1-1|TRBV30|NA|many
TGTGCCTGGAGTGTCCCCGGAACGAACACTGAAGCTTTCTTT
CAWSVPGTNTEAFF
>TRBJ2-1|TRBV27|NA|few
TGTGCCACCTTAAGGGGGAACTCCTACAATGAGCAGTTCTTC
CATLRGNSYNEQFF
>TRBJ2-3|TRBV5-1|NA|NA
TGCGCCAGCAGCTTGGGAGCTTCACTTCCCACAGATACGCAGTATTTT
CASSLGASLPTDTQYF
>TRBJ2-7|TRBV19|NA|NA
TGTGCCAGTAAACCCCCGAGCGCGACGGGGGAGCAGTACTTC
CASKPPSATGEQYF
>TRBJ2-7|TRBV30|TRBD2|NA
TGTGCCTGGAGTGGTACCGGGACTAGCGTCTACGAGCAGTACTTC
CAWSGTGTSVYEQYF
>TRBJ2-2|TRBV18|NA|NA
TGTGCCAGCTCATCAAGGGGAGGACTCACCGGGGAGCTGTTTTTT
CASSSRGGLTGELFF
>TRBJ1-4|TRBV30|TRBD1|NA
TGTGCCTGGAGTGTCGGGACAGTGGGGGTTGAAAAACTGTTTTTT
CAWSVGTVGVEKLFF
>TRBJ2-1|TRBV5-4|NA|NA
TGTGCCAGCAGCTTCCGAGGGGACCCCCGACTTTACAATGAGCAGTTCTTC
CASSFRGDPRLYNEQFF
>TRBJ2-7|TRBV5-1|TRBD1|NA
TGCGCCAGCAGCTTGATTTTCGGCAGGGGGCGATACGAGCAGTACTTC
CASSLIFGRGRYEQYF
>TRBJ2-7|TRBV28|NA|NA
TGTGCCAGCAGCCTCAGACGGTTGGGCGGCGAGCAGTACTTC
CASSLRRLGGEQYF
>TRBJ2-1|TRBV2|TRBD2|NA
TGTGCCAGCAGGCTAGCGGGAGCCGTTGACAATGAGCAGTTCTTC
CASRLAGAVDNEQFF
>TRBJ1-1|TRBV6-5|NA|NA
TGTGCCAGCAGTTCTGGGACATCCACTGAAGCTTTCTTT
CASSSGTSTEAFF